The rows below give T cell receptor beta chains drawn from one sample of a study of T cell changes during pregnancy in multiple sclerosis. Method: immunoSEQ multiplex PCR; TCRdb's copy keeps in-frame clones and lacks some. The top ten hold about 1.4% of the sample, which has 60,000 to 85,000 clones, 90% to 95% seen once. The material was peripheral blood, obtained in the second trimester of pregnancy. These receptors were collected from a female donor in good health, enrolled as a control in a pregnancy study. Both conserved end residues are part of each CDR3. The D gene is left open where the match is weak. The size field is filled for only some rows; it gives once, few, many or a size class.

>TRBJ1-3|once|-|TRBV28
CASNSLLAGNTIYF
TGTGCCAGCAATTCATTGTTAGCTGGAAACACCATATATTTT
>TRBJ2-2|-|-|TRBV7-8
CASSQRRQFKRVTGELFF
TGTGCCAGCAGCCAGCGGCGGCAATTTAAGAGGGTCACCGGGGAGCTGTTTTTT
>TRBJ2-3|once|-|TRBV27
CASRKTRADTQYF
TGTGCCAGCAGGAAAACTAGGGCCGATACGCAGTATTTT
>TRBJ2-5|-|TRBD1|TRBV18
CASSPYGQGSRQYF
TGTGCCAGCTCACCCTATGGACAGGGCTCCCGGCAGTACTTC
>TRBJ1-5|-|-|TRBV4-1
CASSRLWTGNQPQHF
TGCGCCAGCAGCCGTCTTTGGACAGGCAATCAGCCCCAGCATTTT
>TRBJ1-3|-|-|TRBV10-2
CASSEEDRLTGNTIYF
TGCGCCAGCAGTGAGGAAGACAGGTTGACTGGAAACACCATATATTTT
>TRBJ1-5|-|-|TRBV6-1
CASSEAEGNQPQHF
TGTGCCAGCAGTGAAGCTGAGGGCAATCAGCCCCAGCATTTT
>TRBJ2-3|-|TRBD1|TRBV11-3
CASSQGAPDTQYF
TGTGCCAGCAGCCAGGGGGCCCCAGATACGCAGTATTTT
>TRBJ2-7|-|TRBD1|TRBV5-6
CASSLVAGGYEQYF
TGTGCCAGCAGCTTGGTGGCAGGGGGCTACGAGCAGTACTTC
>TRBJ2-2|-|-|TRBV27
CASTGASVNTGELFF
TGTGCCTCTACCGGGGCTAGCGTAAACACCGGGGAGCTGTTTTTT
>TRBJ2-2|few|TRBD2|TRBV5-8
CASSSRTSGFSTGELFF
TGTGCCAGCAGTTCCCGGACTAGCGGGTTCTCCACCGGGGAGCTGTTTTTT
>TRBJ2-1|-|-|TRBV7-2
CASSFGLGGYEQFF
TGTGCCAGCAGCTTCGGGCTAGGCGGGTATGAGCAGTTCTTC
>TRBJ2-3|-|-|TRBV7-8
CASSSDSPFGTDTQYF
TGTGCCAGCAGCTCCGACTCACCCTTTGGCACAGATACGCAGTATTTT
>TRBJ1-2|-|TRBD1|TRBV29-1
CSGGTDYGYTF
TGCAGCGGGGGGACAGACTATGGCTACACCTTC
>TRBJ2-7|-|-|TRBV9
CASSPIGSWNEQYF
TGTGCCAGCAGCCCCATCGGGAGTTGGAACGAGCAGTACTTC
>TRBJ2-1|-|-|TRBV29-1
CSVVGGRVSYNEQFF
TGCAGCGTTGTCGGGGGTCGCGTCTCCTACAATGAGCAGTTCTTC
>TRBJ2-7|-|TRBD2|TRBV28
CASNQLAGAYEQYF
TGTGCCAGCAACCAACTAGCGGGAGCCTACGAGCAGTACTTC
>TRBJ2-3|few|TRBD2|TRBV28
CASSSPYGLADTDTQYF
TGTGCCAGCAGTTCACCTTACGGACTAGCGGACACAGATACGCAGTATTTT
>TRBJ1-6|-|TRBD1|TRBV27
CASSFLDRRGSPLHF
TGTGCCAGCAGTTTCCTGGACAGGAGGGGTTCACCCCTCCACTTT
>TRBJ2-2|-|-|TRBV5-1
CASSSNTGNTGELFF
TGCGCCAGCAGCTCTAACACGGGGAACACCGGGGAGCTGTTTTTT
>TRBJ2-1|-|TRBD2|TRBV27
CASSPWKLAGGDNEQFF
TGTGCCAGCAGTCCCTGGAAACTAGCGGGAGGGGACAATGAGCAGTTCTTC
>TRBJ2-3|-|TRBD2|TRBV28
CASSSSDRLAGETDTQYF
TGTGCCAGCAGCTCGTCCGATCGGCTAGCGGGAGAGACAGATACGCAGTATTTT
>TRBJ2-5|-|TRBD1|TRBV6-5
CASQTGGRETQYF
TGTGCCAGTCAGACAGGGGGGAGGGAGACCCAGTACTTC
>TRBJ1-2|-|TRBD1|TRBV5-1
CASSRPGQGAVGYTF
TGCGCCAGCAGCCGACCGGGACAGGGGGCGGTCGGCTACACCTTC
>TRBJ2-2|-|-|TRBV28
CASSLWEVANTGELFF
TGTGCCAGCAGTTTATGGGAGGTCGCGAACACCGGGGAGCTGTTTTTT
>TRBJ1-4|once|TRBD1|TRBV7-2
CASSWDRGTDEKLFF
TGTGCCAGCAGCTGGGACAGGGGAACGGATGAAAAACTGTTTTTT
>TRBJ2-7|-|TRBD1|TRBV19
CASSGGTGAYEQYF
TGTGCCAGTAGTGGGGGGACAGGGGCCTACGAGCAGTACTTC
>TRBJ2-1|once|-|TRBV5-4
CASSSTSYNEQFF
TGTGCCAGCAGCTCGACTAGTTACAATGAGCAGTTCTTC
>TRBJ2-7|once|-|TRBV21-1
CASSKEGKDGNYEQYF
TGTGCCAGCAGCAAAGAGGGCAAGGACGGGAACTACGAGCAGTACTTC
>TRBJ2-4|-|TRBD1|TRBV11-2
CASSSVRDRGNIQYF
TGTGCCAGCAGCTCAGTTCGGGACAGGGGCAACATTCAGTACTTC
>TRBJ2-7|-|TRBD2|TRBV5-1
CASSPTPSGRSYEQYF
TGCGCCAGCAGCCCCACCCCTAGCGGACGATCCTACGAGCAGTACTTC
>TRBJ2-5|once|-|TRBV11-2
CASRAEAGTQYF
TGTGCCAGCAGGGCCGAAGCGGGGACCCAGTACTTC
>TRBJ2-1|-|-|TRBV7-6
CASSSPSRSSYNEQFF
TGTGCCAGCAGCTCCCCGTCGCGGAGCTCCTACAATGAGCAGTTCTTC
>TRBJ1-2|-|-|TRBV7-3
CASSLGWGVGYTF
TGTGCCAGCAGCTTAGGGTGGGGGGTCGGCTACACCTTC
>TRBJ2-3|-|-|TRBV5-4
CASSLGRADTQYF
TGTGCCAGCAGCTTGGGGAGGGCAGATACGCAGTATTTT
>TRBJ2-3|-|TRBD2|TRBV29-1
CSVDLAGTDTQYF
TGCAGCGTTGACCTAGCGGGCACAGATACGCAGTATTTT
>TRBJ2-7|-|-|TRBV25-1
CASSESGGAYEQYF
TGTGCCAGCAGTGAATCTGGGGGGGCGTACGAGCAGTACTTC
>TRBJ2-7|-|-|TRBV10-3
CAISEESDFSYEQYF
TGTGCCATCAGTGAGGAGTCTGATTTCTCCTACGAGCAGTACTTC
>TRBJ2-5|-|TRBD2|TRBV5-1
CASSFGLVIGQETQYF
TGCGCCAGCAGCTTTGGACTAGTGATCGGCCAAGAGACCCAGTACTTC
>TRBJ1-2|once|-|TRBV28
CASSQRGGNYGYTF
TGTGCCAGCAGCCAACGGGGGGGTAACTATGGCTACACCTTC
>TRBJ2-2|-|-|TRBV7-8
CASSFPEGLLAGELFF
TGTGCCAGCAGCTTTCCGGAGGGGCTTTTGGCCGGGGAGCTGTTTTTT
>TRBJ2-5|-|-|TRBV7-7
CASSLGQSQETQYF
TGTGCTAGCAGCTTAGGTCAGTCACAAGAGACCCAGTACTTC
>TRBJ1-2|-|-|TRBV9
CASSVDSSGQPYGYTF
TGTGCCAGCAGCGTAGATAGCAGTGGACAGCCCTATGGCTACACCTTC
>TRBJ1-6|few|-|TRBV2
CASSVSGLAPLHF
TGTGCCAGCAGTGTTTCAGGGCTTGCACCCCTCCACTTT
>TRBJ2-3|-|-|TRBV10-3
CAISESVSTDTQYF
TGTGCCATCAGTGAGTCCGTGAGCACAGATACGCAGTATTTT
>TRBJ1-5|-|-|TRBV18
CASSPPSGVGNQPQHF
TGTGCCAGCTCACCACCGTCAGGGGTAGGCAATCAGCCCCAGCATTTT
>TRBJ2-1|-|TRBD2|TRBV15
CATSRDRLAGGYNEQFF
TGTGCCACCAGCAGAGATCGACTAGCGGGGGGGTACAATGAGCAGTTCTTC
>TRBJ2-1|once|TRBD2|TRBV11-2
CASSLSRRLAGEQFF
TGTGCCAGCAGCTTAAGCCGCAGACTAGCGGGTGAGCAGTTCTTC
>TRBJ2-7|-|TRBD2|TRBV29-1
CSVEWVAGQAYEQYF
TGCAGCGTTGAGTGGGTAGCGGGACAAGCCTACGAGCAGTACTTC
>TRBJ1-1|few|-|TRBV7-6
CASSLALAETNTEAFF
TGTGCCAGCAGCTTAGCGCTGGCAGAAACCAACACTGAAGCTTTCTTT
>TRBJ2-1|-|TRBD2|TRBV30
CAWSVGPSGLAEEQFF
TGTGCCTGGAGTGTAGGCCCCTCGGGGCTAGCGGAAGAGCAGTTCTTC
>TRBJ1-4|-|-|TRBV19
CASIRGAGEKLFF
TGTGCCAGTATAAGAGGCGCCGGGGAAAAACTGTTTTTT
>TRBJ1-1|few|TRBD1|TRBV10-3
CAIRSTGDTEAFF
TGTGCCATCAGATCGACAGGGGACACTGAAGCTTTCTTT
>TRBJ2-5|-|TRBD1|TRBV2
CASLRDSFQETQYF
TGTGCCAGCCTTCGGGACAGCTTTCAAGAGACCCAGTACTTC
>TRBJ1-1|-|-|TRBV4-1
CASSQDTGGLVKNTEAFF
TGCGCCAGCAGCCAAGATACCGGGGGACTGGTAAAGAACACTGAAGCTTTCTTT
>TRBJ1-1|-|TRBD1|TRBV5-1
CASDDSTGPHTEAFF
TGCGCCAGCGACGACTCGACAGGGCCCCACACTGAAGCTTTCTTT
>TRBJ2-7|-|TRBD2|TRBV5-1
CASRLLAGGSYEQYF
TGCGCCAGCAGACTCCTAGCGGGGGGCTCCTACGAGCAGTACTTC